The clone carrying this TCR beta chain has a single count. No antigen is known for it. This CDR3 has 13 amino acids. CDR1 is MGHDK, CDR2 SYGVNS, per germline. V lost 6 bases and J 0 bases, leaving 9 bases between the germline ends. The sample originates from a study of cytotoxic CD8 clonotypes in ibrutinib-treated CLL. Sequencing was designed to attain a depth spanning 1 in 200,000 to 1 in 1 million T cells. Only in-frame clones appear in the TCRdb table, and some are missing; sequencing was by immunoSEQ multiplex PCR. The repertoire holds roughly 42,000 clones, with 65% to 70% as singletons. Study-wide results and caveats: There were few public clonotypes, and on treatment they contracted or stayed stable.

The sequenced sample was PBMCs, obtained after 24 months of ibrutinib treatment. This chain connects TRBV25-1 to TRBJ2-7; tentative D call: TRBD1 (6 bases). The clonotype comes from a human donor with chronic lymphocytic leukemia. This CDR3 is CASSRQDSYEQYF. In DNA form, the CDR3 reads TGTGCCAGCAGCAGACAGGACTCCTACGAGCAGTACTTC.